This T cell receptor (beta chain) was documented in a study of cytomegalovirus exposure and HLA in healthy donors. The PCR had 60 Vbeta and 13 Jbeta primers. Data came from immunoSEQ multiplex PCR; TCRdb stores just in-frame clones and leaves some out. Among more than 150,000 clones listed, more than 75% were seen once. This CDR3 is 12 amino acids long. V lost 6 bases and J lost 4, with 10 bases in between. Germline V gene data show CDR1 as SGHTS and CDR2 as YDEGEE. The chain uses TRBV5-8 and TRBJ1-2, with no clear D. The sequenced sample consisted of PBMCs. This TCR came from a girl less than two years old in good health and CMV-seronegative. CDR3 nucleotides: TGTGCCAGCACTCAGGACTTCTATGGCTACACCTTC. Its protein is CASTQDFYGYTF.